This T cell receptor (beta chain) was obtained from a study of blood T cell repertoires in COVID-19. Study summary: Material from acute and convalescent COVID-19 was sourced from the United States, Italy and Spain. Sources were T cells, B-cell-depleted T cells, or PBMCs; the material itself was cDNA or gDNA.

CDR1 and CDR2 (germline): SGHRS, YFSETQ. Trimming left V 0 bases short and J 5 bases short, with 17 bases between. This CDR3 has 16 residues. Repertoires were generated with immunoSEQ multiplex PCR, while TCRdb's copy carries only in-frame clones and drops some. The sample comprises tens of thousands of clones, more than 75% of which are singletons, and over 10% rests with the top ten. V gene TRBV5-1 combines with J gene TRBJ1-1, with D possibly matching TRBD1 (6 bases). Sample: peripheral blood. The receptor was derived from a human donor in a cohort sampled during active COVID-19. CDR3 protein: CASSLAYLQGHTEAFF. The CDR3 bases are TGCGCCAGCAGCTTGGCCTATTTACAGGGTCATACTGAAGCTTTCTTT.